These 25 T cell receptor beta chains came from one sample sequenced in a study of blood T cell repertoires in COVID-19. TCRdb's copy holds only in-frame clones and misses some; the assay was immunoSEQ multiplex PCR. The data contain 200,000 to 250,000 clones, 88% of them singletons. The sequenced sample consisted of peripheral blood. The receptors shown here come from an older woman with acute or convalescent COVID-19.

The chain links TRBV7-2 to TRBJ2-1, with a weak D call TRBD2 (6 bases). CDR1 is SGHTA and CDR2 is FQGNSA in the germline V gene. V lost 3 bases to trimming and J lost 6 bases, with 15 bases between them. The CDR3 runs to 15 residues. This CDR3 reads CASSLRGGKINEQFF. CDR3 sequence (DNA): TGTGCCAGCAGCTTGAGAGGCGGGAAGATCAATGAGCAGTTCTTC.

This clone was counted between two and nine times. The genes are TRBV6-5 and TRBJ2-2, with TRBD1 matching 7 bases. CDR3 length: 16 residues. V lost 2 bases, J lost 4 bases, and 7 bases stayed unmatched. The V gene's germline CDR1 is MNHEY and CDR2 SVGAGI. The CDR3 bases are TGTGCCAGCAGTTACGGGACAGTGGTATTCACCGGGGAGCTGTTTTTT. Residues: CASSYGTVVFTGELFF.

V usage is TRBV21-1 and J usage is TRBJ2-1; TRBD2 is the table's D call and was not checked against the DNA. TRBV21-1 is classified as a pseudogene. The CDR3 loop spans 13 amino acids. The CDR3 bases are TGTGCCAGTACCTGTCGCGGGGAGGATGAGCAGTTCTTC. Its translation is CASTCRGEDEQFF.

V is TRBV4-1 and J is TRBJ2-7, with 7 bases identical to TRBD1. CDR1 and CDR2 (germline): MGHRA, YSYEKL. With V trimmed by 4 bases and J by 7 bases, 10 bases remained unmatched. The CDR3 runs to 14 residues. The CDR3 region is CASSLDRDQKEQYF. DNA for the CDR3: TGCGCCAGCAGCCTCGACAGGGATCAGAAGGAGCAGTACTTC.

The rearrangement joins TRBV2 to TRBJ1-2, with D possibly TRBD1 on 5 matching bases. The V end lost 2 bases, the J end lost 10 bases, and 35 bases lay between the germline ends. The CDR3 has 20 amino acids. Germline V lookup: CDR1 SNHLY, CDR2 FYNNEI. CDR3 DNA: TGTGCCAGCAGTGAATTTCTCTTGTTCACGGTAACAGGATCGAGTTTCGTCTACACCTTC. It codes for CASSEFLLFTVTGSSFVYTF.

The CDR3 DNA reads TGTGCCAGCAGTTACTCTTCCGGGACAGGGTATGGCTACACCTTC. Its translation: CASSYSSGTGYGYTF. This chain connects TRBV6-5 to TRBJ1-2; 9 nucleotides match TRBD1. The CDR3 sequence is 15 residues long. Germline V gene lookup returns CDR1 MNHEY and CDR2 SVGAGI. The V segment lost 0 bases and the J segment 5 bases; nucleotides outside the gene matches: 4.

For the CDR3, the DNA is TGTGCCTGGAGCGGGATGCGGGGTGGAAACACCATATATTTT. This encodes CAWSGMRGGNTIYF. The chain carries TRBV30 and TRBJ1-3; D gene uncertain. The V and J ends lost 3 bases and 3 bases respectively, with 12 bases between them. Germline CDR1 and CDR2: GTSNPN and SVGIG (reference sequence). This CDR3 has 14 amino acids.

This chain joins TRBV7-6 and TRBJ2-1; 16 bases are a match to TRBD2. Germline V gene lookup returns CDR1 SGHVS and CDR2 FNYEAQ. The CDR3 consists of 18 residues. V lost 1 base and J lost 6; bases outside the gene matches: 6. CDR3 in DNA: TGTGCCAGCAGCTTAGGACCGGGACTAGCGGGGGGGGTCAATGAGCAGTTCTTC. This translates into CASSLGPGLAGGVNEQFF.

The chain's CDR3 is CASTPTGRNQPQHF. The CDR3 bases are TGTGCCAGCACCCCTACAGGGCGGAATCAGCCCCAGCATTTT. The chain joins TRBV2 to TRBJ1-5, with D tentatively TRBD1 (6 bases). CDR1 is SNHLY and CDR2 is FYNNEI in the germline V gene. This CDR3 contains 14 residues. V lost 7 bases to trimming and J lost 4 bases, with 14 bases between them.

CDR3 loop: CASSPGTSGREQFF. For the CDR3, the DNA is TGTGCCAGCAGTCCCGGGACTAGTGGGAGGGAGCAGTTCTTC. The V gene is TRBV27, the J gene TRBJ2-1; 8 positions match TRBD2. Trimming took 5 bases from V and 10 from J; bases not matched to a gene: 10. This CDR3 is built from 14 residues. Germline V CDR1 and CDR2: MNHEY, SMNVEV (reference sequence).

The rearrangement links TRBV28 to TRBJ2-2, with D tentatively TRBD1 (6 bases). Trimming stripped 3 bases from V and 7 bases from J, with 9 bases between. The CDR3 consists of 13 residues. Germline V CDR1 and CDR2: MDHEN, SYDVKM. This CDR3 is CASSFRGNGELFF. CDR3 DNA sequence: TGTGCCAGCAGTTTTAGGGGGAACGGGGAGCTGTTTTTT. Looking up the rest from reference TRBV28 and TRBJ2-2 gives the full variable domain: DVKVTQSSRYLVKRTGEKVFLECVQDMDHENMFWYRQDPGLGLRLIYFSYDVKMKEKGDIPEGYSVSREKKERFSLILESASTNQTSMYLCASSFRGNGELFFGEGSRLTVL.

The genes are TRBV30 and TRBJ2-7; TRBD1 is a possible D gene (5 bases). The V end was cut by 3 bases, the J end by 5 bases, with 11 bases between. Germline CDR1 is GTSNPN and CDR2 is SVGIG (reference sequence). The length of the CDR3 is 12 residues. Written as DNA, the CDR3 is TGTGCCTGGAGCAGGGTCGGCGACGAGCAGTACTTC. Amino acids: CAWSRVGDEQYF.

The chain has TRBV6-1 and TRBJ1-2; D is perhaps TRBD1 (6 bases). Looked up from germline, CDR1 is MNHNS and CDR2 is SASEGT. Between the trimmed V and J ends, which lost 2 bases and 2 bases, there was a span of 9 bases. There are 14 residues in the CDR3. The DNA for the CDR3 is TGTGCCAGCAGTGAAACAGGGAAGAACTATGGCTACACCTTC. As protein: CASSETGKNYGYTF.

J is TRBJ2-7 and V is TRBV5-4; 10 nucleotides line up with TRBD2. The germline CDR1 and CDR2 sequences are SGHNT and YYREEE (reference sequence). The CDR3 runs to 17 residues. After removal of 0 bases from V and 2 bases from J, the junction contained 8 bases not matched to a gene. CDR3 protein: CASSLGFSGTSAYEQYF. CDR3 sequence (DNA): TGTGCCAGCAGCTTGGGGTTTTCGGGGACTAGCGCCTACGAGCAGTACTTC. The full variable domain, rest sourced from reference TRBV5-4 and TRBJ2-7, is ETGVTQSPTHLIKTRGQQVTLRCSSQSGHNTVSWYQQALGQGPQFIFQYYREEENGRGNFPPRFSGLQFPNYSSELNVNALELDDSALYLCASSLGFSGTSAYEQYFGPGTRLTVT.

The table lists this clone with a few counts. The chain employs TRBV11-3 and TRBJ1-5, with TRBD1 matching 8 bases. There are 19 residues in the CDR3. CDR1 is SGHNT, CDR2 YENEEA, per germline. With 0 bases clipped from V and 0 bases from J, the junction kept 10 bases outside the gene matches. The CDR3, as DNA: TGTGCCAGCAGCTTAGACGGACAGGGAGAGGGAGATAGCAATCAGCCCCAGCATTTT. Its protein is CASSLDGQGEGDSNQPQHF.

This clone came up once. This chain joins TRBV19 and TRBJ1-1; D ambiguous. The CDR3 runs to 13 residues. Germline lookup yields CDR1 LNHDA and CDR2 SQIVND (reference sequence). Deletions cut 7 bases from V and 3 bases from J, with 12 bases between. The CDR3 DNA is TGTGCCAGTAACCCTGTCCGGGACACTGAAGCTTTCTTT. Translating gives CASNPVRDTEAFF.

This clone was picked up one time. The genes are TRBV7-2 and TRBJ1-5, with D tentatively TRBD1 (5 bases). The CDR3 totals 15 residues. V lost 6 bases, J lost 6 bases, and 18 bases lay in between. Germline V gene lookup returns CDR1 SGHTA and CDR2 FQGNSA. The CDR3 reads CASSRTGGNGQPQHF. CDR3 DNA: TGTGCCAGCAGTCGTACAGGTGGTAACGGTCAGCCCCAGCATTTT.

The V and J genes are TRBV10-2 and TRBJ2-1; TRBD2 agrees at 9 bases. The V gene's germline CDR1 is WSHSY and CDR2 SAAADI. Unmatched junction bases numbered 5, after V lost 6 bases and J lost 2 bases. The CDR3 runs to 15 residues. For the CDR3, the DNA is TGCGCCAGCAGGCCGACTAGCGGTCCCTACAATGAGCAGTTCTTC. Encoded protein: CASRPTSGPYNEQFF.

The rearrangement links TRBV15 to TRBJ2-3; 7 bases match TRBD2. V dropped 4 bases and J dropped 6; count of bases not matched to a gene: 7. Germline loops: CDR1 LNHNV, CDR2 YYDKDF (reference sequence). The CDR3 loop spans 14 amino acids. In nucleotides, the CDR3 is TGTGCCACCAGCACCCGGGACTACATGGATACGCAGTATTTT. Amino acid sequence: CATSTRDYMDTQYF.

The chain is built from TRBV7-2 and TRBJ2-7; D unclear. CDR3 size: 13 residues. Trimming shortened V by 3 bases and J by 1 base, and 7 bases separated the two germline ends. Germline CDR1 reads SGHTA; CDR2 reads FQGNSA. This chain's CDR3 is CASSFERSYEQYF. The CDR3 DNA reads TGTGCCAGCAGCTTTGAGCGATCCTACGAGCAGTACTTC.

V gene TRBV24-1 combines with J gene TRBJ2-5; D is perhaps TRBD1 (6 bases). CDR3 length: 14 residues. Trimming cost V 5 bases and J 4 bases, with 13 bases left between them. CDR1 and CDR2 (germline): KGHDR, SFDVKD. The CDR3: CATSGRWGPETQYF. The DNA for the CDR3 is TGTGCCACCAGTGGTAGGTGGGGGCCAGAGACCCAGTACTTC.

The chain carries TRBV5-1 and TRBJ2-5, with 11 positions matching TRBD2. The germline gives CDR1 SGHRS, CDR2 YFSETQ. With V trimmed by 4 bases and J by 0 bases, 5 bases remained unmatched. The CDR3 is made up of 16 amino acids. CDR3 nucleotides: TGCGCCAGCAGCACCTCTAGCGGGGGGAACCAAGAGACCCAGTACTTC. Translated, it gives CASSTSSGGNQETQYF.

Regarding this clone: At one boundary the junction diverges from the germline segment, which might be a read error. V gene TRBV7-7 combines with J gene TRBJ2-5; 10 bases align to TRBD1. This CDR3 is built from 15 residues. Germline V gene lookup returns CDR1 SSHAT and CDR2 FNYEAQ (reference sequence). CDR3 nucleotide sequence: TGTGCTAGCACCCAGGGACAGGGGTTGTCAGAGACCCAGTACTTC. Protein product: CASTQGQGLSETQYF.

The chain links TRBV30 to TRBJ1-4; a weak D match, TRBD1 (6 bases). The V gene lost 0 bases and the J gene lost 14 bases, with 10 bases spanning the gap. This CDR3 has 11 amino acids. Germline V gene lookup returns CDR1 GTSNPN and CDR2 SVGIG (reference sequence). The CDR3 nucleotides read TGTGCCTGGAGTGTAGGGGGGGTTCTGTTTTTT. It yields the protein CAWSVGGVLFF. The entire variable domain, with the rest obtained from reference TRBV30 and TRBJ1-4, is as follows: SQTIHQWPATLVQPVGSPLSLECTVEGTSNPNLYWYRQAAGRGLQLLFYSVGIGQISSEVPQNLSASRPQDRQFILSSKKLLLSDSGFYLCAWSVGGVLFFGSGTQLSVL.

V gene TRBV2 combines with J gene TRBJ2-1; 12 bases align to TRBD2. Per the germline V gene, CDR1 is SNHLY and CDR2 is FYNNEI. The CDR3 loop spans 16 amino acids. After removal of 6 bases from V and 2 bases from J, the junction contained 5 bases not matched to a gene. CDR3 sequence: CASSLRTSGTYNEQFF. In DNA, the CDR3 is TGTGCCAGCAGCCTCCGGACTAGCGGGACCTACAATGAGCAGTTCTTC.